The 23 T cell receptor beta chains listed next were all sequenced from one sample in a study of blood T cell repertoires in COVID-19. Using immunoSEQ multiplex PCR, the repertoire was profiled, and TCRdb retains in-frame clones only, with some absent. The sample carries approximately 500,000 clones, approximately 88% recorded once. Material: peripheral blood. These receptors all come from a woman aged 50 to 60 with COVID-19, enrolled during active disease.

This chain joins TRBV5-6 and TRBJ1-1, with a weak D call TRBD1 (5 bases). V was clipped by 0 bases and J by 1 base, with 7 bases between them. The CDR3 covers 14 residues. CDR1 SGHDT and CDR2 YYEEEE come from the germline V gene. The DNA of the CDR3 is TGTGCCAGCAGCTTGGGGGGCAGGAACACTGAAGCTTTCTTT. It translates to CASSLGGRNTEAFF.

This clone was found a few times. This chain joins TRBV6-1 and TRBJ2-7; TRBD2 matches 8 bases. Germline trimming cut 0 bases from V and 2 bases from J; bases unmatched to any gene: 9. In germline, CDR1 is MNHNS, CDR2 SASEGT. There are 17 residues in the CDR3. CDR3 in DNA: TGTGCCAGCAGTGAAGCATCAGCGGGGGCTACAACCTACGAGCAGTACTTC. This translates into CASSEASAGATTYEQYF.

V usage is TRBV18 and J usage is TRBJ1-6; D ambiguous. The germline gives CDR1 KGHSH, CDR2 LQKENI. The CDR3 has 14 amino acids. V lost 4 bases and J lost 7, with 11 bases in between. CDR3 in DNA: TGTGCCAGCTCACGGGAGGTTCTGAATTCACCCCTCCACTTT. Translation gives CASSREVLNSPLHF. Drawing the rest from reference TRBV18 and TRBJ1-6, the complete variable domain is NAGVMQNPRHLVRRRGQEARLRCSPMKGHSHVYWYRQLPEEGLKFMVYLQKENIIDESGMPKERFSAEFPKEGPSILRIQQVVRGDSAAYFCASSREVLNSPLHFGNGTRLTVT.

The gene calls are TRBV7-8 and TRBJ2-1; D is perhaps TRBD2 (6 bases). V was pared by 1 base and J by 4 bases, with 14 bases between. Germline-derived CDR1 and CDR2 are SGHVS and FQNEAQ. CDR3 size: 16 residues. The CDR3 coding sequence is TGTGCCAGCAGCTTAGGTGGAGCGGGCAATTACAATGAGCAGTTCTTC. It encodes CASSLGGAGNYNEQFF.

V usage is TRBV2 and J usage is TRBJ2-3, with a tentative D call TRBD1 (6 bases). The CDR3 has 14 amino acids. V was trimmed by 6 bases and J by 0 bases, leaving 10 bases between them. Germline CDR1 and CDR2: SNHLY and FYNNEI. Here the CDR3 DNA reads TGTGCCAGCAGGAGGGGGAGAAGCACAGATACGCAGTATTTT. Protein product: CASRRGRSTDTQYF. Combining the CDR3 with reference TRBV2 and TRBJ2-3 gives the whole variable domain EPEVTQTPSHQVTQMGQEVILRCVPISNHLYFYWYRQILGQKVEFLVSFYNNEISEKSEIFDDQFSVERPDGSNFTLKIRSTKLEDSAMYFCASRRGRSTDTQYFGPGTRLTVL.

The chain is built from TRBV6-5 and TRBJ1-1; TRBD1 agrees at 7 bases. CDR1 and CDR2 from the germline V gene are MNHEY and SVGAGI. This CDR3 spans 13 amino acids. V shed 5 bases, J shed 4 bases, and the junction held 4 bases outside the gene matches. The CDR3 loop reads CASSLRDSTEAFF. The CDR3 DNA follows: TGTGCCAGCAGTCTCCGGGACAGCACTGAAGCTTTCTTT.

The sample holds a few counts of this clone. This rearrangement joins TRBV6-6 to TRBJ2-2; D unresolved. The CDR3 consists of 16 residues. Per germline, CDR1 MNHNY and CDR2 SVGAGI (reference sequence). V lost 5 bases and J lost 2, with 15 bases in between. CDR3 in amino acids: CASSLVDKKNTGELFF. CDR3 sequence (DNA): TGTGCCAGCAGTCTGGTCGACAAAAAAAACACCGGGGAGCTGTTTTTT.

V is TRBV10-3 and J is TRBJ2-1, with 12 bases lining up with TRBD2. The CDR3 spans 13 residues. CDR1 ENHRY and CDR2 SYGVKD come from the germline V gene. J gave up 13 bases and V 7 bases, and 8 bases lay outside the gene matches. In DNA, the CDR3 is TGTGCCATCAAGGCTAGCGGGGGGGCGGAACAGTTCTTC. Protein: CAIKASGGAEQFF.

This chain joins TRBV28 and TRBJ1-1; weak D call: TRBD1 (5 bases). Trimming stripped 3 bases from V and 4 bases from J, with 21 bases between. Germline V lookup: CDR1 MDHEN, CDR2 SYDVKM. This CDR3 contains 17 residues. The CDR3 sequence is CASSFPPGGPPTTEAFF. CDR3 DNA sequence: TGTGCCAGCAGTTTTCCCCCCGGGGGTCCTCCTACCACTGAAGCTTTCTTT.

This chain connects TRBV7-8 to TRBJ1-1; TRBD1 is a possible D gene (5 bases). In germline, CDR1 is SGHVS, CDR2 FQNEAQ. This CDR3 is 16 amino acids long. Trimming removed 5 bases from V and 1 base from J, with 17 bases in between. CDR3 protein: CASSTPRGSANTEAFF. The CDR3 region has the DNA TGTGCCAGCAGCACCCCAAGGGGTTCGGCGAACACTGAAGCTTTCTTT.

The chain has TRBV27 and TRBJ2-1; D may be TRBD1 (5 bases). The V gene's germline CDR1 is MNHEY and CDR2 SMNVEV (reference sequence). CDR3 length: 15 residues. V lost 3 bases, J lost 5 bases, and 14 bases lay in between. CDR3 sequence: CASSFPGFLDNEQFF. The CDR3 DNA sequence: TGTGCCAGCAGTTTTCCAGGGTTCCTCGACAATGAGCAGTTCTTC.

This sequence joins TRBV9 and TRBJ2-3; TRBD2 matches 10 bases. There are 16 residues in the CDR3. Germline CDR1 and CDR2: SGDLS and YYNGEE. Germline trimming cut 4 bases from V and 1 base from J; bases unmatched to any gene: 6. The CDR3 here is CASSNRAGGGTDTQYF. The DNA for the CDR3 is TGTGCCAGCAGCAACCGAGCGGGGGGGGGCACAGATACGCAGTATTTT.

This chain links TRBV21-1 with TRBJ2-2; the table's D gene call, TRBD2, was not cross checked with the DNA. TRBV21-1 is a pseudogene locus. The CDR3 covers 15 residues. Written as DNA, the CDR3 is TGTGCCAGCAGCGGCAGGGACGGAGGGTGCGGGGAGCTGTTTTTT. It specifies CASSGRDGGCGELFF.

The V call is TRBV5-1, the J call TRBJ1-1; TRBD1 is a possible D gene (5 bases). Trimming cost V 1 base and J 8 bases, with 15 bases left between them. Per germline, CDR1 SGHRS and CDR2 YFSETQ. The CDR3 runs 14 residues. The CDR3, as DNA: TGCGCCAGCAGCTTGAGGGAGGGGCGGTCGGAAGCTTTCTTT. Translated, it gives CASSLREGRSEAFF.

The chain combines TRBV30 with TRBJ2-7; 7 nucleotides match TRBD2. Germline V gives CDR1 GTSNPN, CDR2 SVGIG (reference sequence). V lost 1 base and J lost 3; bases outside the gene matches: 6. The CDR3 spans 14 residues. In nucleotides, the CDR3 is TGTGCCTGGAGTGCCCAGTGGGGGGGCTACGAGCAGTACTTC. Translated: CAWSAQWGGYEQYF.

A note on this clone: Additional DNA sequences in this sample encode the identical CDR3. CDR3 protein: CASSPGPTDTQYF. For the CDR3, the DNA is TGTGCCAGCTCACCTGGCCCCACAGATACGCAGTATTTT. The V call is TRBV18, the J call TRBJ2-3; D uncertain. The length of the CDR3 is 13 residues. The germline CDR1 and CDR2 sequences are KGHSH and LQKENI. V dropped 3 bases and J dropped 2 bases, with 6 bases sitting between them.

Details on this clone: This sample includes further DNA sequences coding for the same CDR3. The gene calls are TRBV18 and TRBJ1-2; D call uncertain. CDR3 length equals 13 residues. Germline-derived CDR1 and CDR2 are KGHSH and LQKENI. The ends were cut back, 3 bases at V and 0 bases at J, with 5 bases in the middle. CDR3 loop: CASSPGANYGYTF. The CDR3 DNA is TGTGCCAGCTCACCCGGAGCTAACTATGGCTACACCTTC.

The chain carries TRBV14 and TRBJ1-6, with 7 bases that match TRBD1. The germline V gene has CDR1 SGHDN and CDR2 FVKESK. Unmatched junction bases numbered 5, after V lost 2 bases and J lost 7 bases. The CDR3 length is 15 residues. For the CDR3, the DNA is TGTGCCAGCAGCCAACGACAGGGTTCCAATTCACCCCTCCACTTT. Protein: CASSQRQGSNSPLHF. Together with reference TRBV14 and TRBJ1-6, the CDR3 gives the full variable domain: EAGVTQFPSHSVIEKGQTVTLRCDPISGHDNLYWYRRVMGKEIKFLLHFVKESKQDESGMPNNRFLAERTGGTYSTLKVQPAELEDSGVYFCASSQRQGSNSPLHFGNGTRLTVT.

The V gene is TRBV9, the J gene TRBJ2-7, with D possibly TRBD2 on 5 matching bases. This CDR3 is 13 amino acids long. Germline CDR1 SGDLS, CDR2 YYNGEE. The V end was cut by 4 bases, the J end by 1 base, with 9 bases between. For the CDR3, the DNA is TGTGCCAGCAGCCCGGGAACTTCCTACGAGCAGTACTTC. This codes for CASSPGTSYEQYF.

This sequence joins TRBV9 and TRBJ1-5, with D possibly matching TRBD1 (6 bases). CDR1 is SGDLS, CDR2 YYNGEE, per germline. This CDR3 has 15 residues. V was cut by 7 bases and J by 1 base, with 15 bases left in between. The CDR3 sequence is CASPRGIESNQPQHF. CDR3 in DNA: TGTGCCAGCCCGAGGGGGATAGAGAGCAATCAGCCCCAGCATTTT.

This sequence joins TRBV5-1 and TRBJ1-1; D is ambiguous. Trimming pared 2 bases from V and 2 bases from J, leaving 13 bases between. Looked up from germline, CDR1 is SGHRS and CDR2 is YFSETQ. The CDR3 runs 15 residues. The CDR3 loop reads CASSFGLADNTEAFF. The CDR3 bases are TGCGCCAGCAGCTTTGGGCTGGCCGATAACACTGAAGCTTTCTTT.

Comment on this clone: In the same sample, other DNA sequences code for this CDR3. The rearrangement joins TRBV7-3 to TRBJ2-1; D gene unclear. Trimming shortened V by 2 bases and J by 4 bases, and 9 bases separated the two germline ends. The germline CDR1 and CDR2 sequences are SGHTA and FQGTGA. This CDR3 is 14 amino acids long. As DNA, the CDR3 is TGTGCCAGCAGCTTAGGGCCGGCTTACAATGAGCAGTTCTTC. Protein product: CASSLGPAYNEQFF.

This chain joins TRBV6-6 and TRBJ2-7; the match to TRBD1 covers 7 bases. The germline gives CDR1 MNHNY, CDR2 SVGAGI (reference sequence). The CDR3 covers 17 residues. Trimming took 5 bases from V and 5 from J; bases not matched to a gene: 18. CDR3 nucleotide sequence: TGTGCCAGCAGTCATCACACAAACAGGGGAGCGAGGAACGAGCAGTACTTC. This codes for CASSHHTNRGARNEQYF.